Shown below are 18 T cell receptor beta chains from a single sample sequenced in a study of vaccination and CD4 T cells after COVID-19. The antigens for these receptors are not known. Sequencing of DNA taken from cultured CD4+ T cells relied on the Oncomine TCR Beta short-read assay. The template was genomic DNA from cultured CD4+ T cells. TCRdb reanalysed the PCR reads using MiXCR and keeps one entry per CDR3 protein. The table lists about 10,000 distinct CDR3 sequences, roughly 30% of them singletons. Described treatment: roughly ten-day PBMC culture with coronavirus spike peptide pools or control peptides (ViraFEST assay). The collection of CD4+ T cells from the unexposed donor took place before the COVID-19 pandemic (2011-2018). The sequencing sample was made of CD4+ T cells from blood, cultured in vitro. These receptors came from a human donor in good health.

This clonotype was seen a handful of times. The chain employs TRBV6-1 and TRBJ2-7; 9 bases are a match to TRBD1. V dropped 5 bases and J dropped 5; count of bases not matched to a gene: 7. The germline V gene has CDR1 MNHNS and CDR2 SASEGT. The CDR3 extends over 14 amino acids. Here the CDR3 reads CASSTHRGRDEQYF. Written as DNA, the CDR3 is TGTGCCAGCAGTACACACAGGGGGCGCGACGAGCAGTACTTC.

The chain employs TRBV19 and TRBJ2-1; maybe TRBD2 (6 bases). Trimming left V 3 bases short and J 5 bases short, with 14 bases between. The CDR3 extends over 15 amino acids. Germline V gene sequence: CDR1 LNHDA, CDR2 SQIVND (reference sequence). The CDR3 spells CASSISGYLNNEQFF. For the CDR3, the DNA is TGTGCCAGTAGTATTAGCGGCTACCTGAACAATGAGCAGTTCTTC. Based on the CDR3 plus reference TRBV19 and TRBJ2-1, the full variable domain is DGGITQSPKYLFRKEGQNVTLSCEQNLNHDAMYWYRQDPGQGLRLIYYSQIVNDFQKGDIAEGYSVSREKKESFPLTVTSAQKNPTAFYLCASSISGYLNNEQFFGPGTRLTVL.

This clonotype was counted a few times. This chain connects TRBV6-5 to TRBJ1-3, with 9 bases that match TRBD1. V shed 2 bases, J shed 6 bases, and the junction held 8 bases outside the gene matches. CDR1 and CDR2 (germline): MNHEY, SVGAGI. The CDR3 spans 16 residues. The chain's CDR3 is CASSYVGTGSQNTIYF. The CDR3 bases are TGTGCCAGCAGTTACGTCGGGACAGGGAGTCAAAACACCATATATTTT.

Comment on this clonotype: At one end the junction does not follow the germline gene, possibly because of a read error. V is TRBV28 and J is TRBJ2-1; D may be TRBD2 (6 bases). Germline V gives CDR1 MDHEN, CDR2 SYDVKM. CDR3 size: 18 residues. Here the CDR3 DNA reads TGTACCAGCAGTTTATCCCCCGGTTTCGGGAGTACCTACAATGAGCAGTTCTTC. Encoded protein: CTSSLSPGFGSTYNEQFF. Using reference TRBV28 and TRBJ2-1 for the parts outside the CDR3, the full variable domain is DVKVTQSSRYLVKRTGEKVFLECVQDMDHENMFWYRQDPGLGLRLIYFSYDVKMKEKGDIPEGYSVSREKKERFSLILESASTNQTSMYLCTSSLSPGFGSTYNEQFFGPGTRLTVL.

The V and J genes are TRBV15 and TRBJ1-1; D is unclear. The CDR3 covers 14 residues. V lost 3 bases and J lost 5, with 13 bases in between. The germline V gene has CDR1 LNHNV and CDR2 YYDKDF (reference sequence). The CDR3 region has the DNA TGTGCCACCAGCAGCCGACACAGTAGGACTGAAGCTTTCTTT. It codes for CATSSRHSRTEAFF. The full variable domain, its missing parts supplied by reference TRBV15 and TRBJ1-1, is DAMVIQNPRYQVTQFGKPVTLSCSQTLNHNVMYWYQQKSSQAPKLLFHYYDKDFNNEADTPDNFQSRRPNTSFCFLDIRSPGLGDTAMYLCATSSRHSRTEAFFGQGTRLTVV.

This clonotype showed up just a few times. The chain carries TRBV6-2 or TRBV6-3 and TRBJ1-2; D unresolved. Germline V lookup: CDR1 MNHEY, CDR2 SVGEGT. V dropped 5 bases and J dropped 6 bases, with 13 bases sitting between them. This CDR3 has 13 residues. CDR3 amino acids: CASSGPTKNGYTF. The CDR3 DNA follows: TGTGCCAGCAGTGGCCCTACAAAGAATGGCTACACCTTC.

The chain combines TRBV20-1 with TRBJ2-7; 10 nucleotides match TRBD1. J gave up 5 bases and V 0 bases, and 10 bases lay outside the gene matches. CDR1 DFQATT and CDR2 SNEGSKA come from the germline V gene (reference sequence). The CDR3 spans 16 residues. The DNA of the CDR3 is TGCAGTGCTAGAGATCCCACGGGACAGGGGTTACACGAGCAGTACTTC. This translates into CSARDPTGQGLHEQYF.

This clonotype was detected a few times. The chain recombines TRBV19 with TRBJ2-3; 9 bases map to TRBD2. The CDR3 contains 15 residues. Trimming at V came to 7 bases and at J to 4 bases, leaving 9 bases not matched to a gene. The germline V gene has CDR1 LNHDA and CDR2 SQIVND (reference sequence). The CDR3 DNA is TGTGCCAGTACCATCGCGGGAGGGCCGGCAGATACGCAGTATTTT. This encodes CASTIAGGPADTQYF.

This clonotype is labeled medium-sized. The V gene is TRBV20-1, the J gene TRBJ1-1; TRBD1 agrees at 7 bases. The V and J ends lost 0 bases and 2 bases, in that order; junction bases with no gene match: 3. Germline CDR1 and CDR2: DFQATT and SNEGSKA (reference sequence). The CDR3 extends over 14 amino acids. This chain's CDR3 is CSAREQGYNTEAFF. The CDR3 coding sequence is TGCAGTGCTAGAGAACAGGGGTATAACACTGAAGCTTTCTTT.

As DNA, the CDR3 is TGTGCCAGCAGCCCCCGGTTAGCGGGCTCCTACGAGCAGTACTTC. Translation: CASSPRLAGSYEQYF. The chain couples TRBV11-2 to TRBJ2-7; 7 nucleotides agree with TRBD2. The CDR3 sequence is 15 residues long. The junction had 7 bases not matched to a gene; V was cut back by 5 bases and J by 0 bases. In germline, CDR1 is SGHAT, CDR2 FQNNGV. Looking up the rest from reference TRBV11-2 and TRBJ2-7 gives the full variable domain: EAGVAQSPRYKIIEKRQSVAFWCNPISGHATLYWYQQILGQGPKLLIQFQNNGVVDDSQLPKDRFSAERLKGVDSTLKIQPAKLEDSAVYLCASSPRLAGSYEQYFGPGTRLTVT.

This clonotype was seen a handful of times. The V and J genes are TRBV20-1 and TRBJ1-4; D is undetermined. Trimming took off 7 bases at V and 8 bases at J, with 20 bases between the two ends. The CDR3 covers 14 residues. Germline V CDR1 and CDR2: DFQATT, SNEGSKA (reference sequence). The CDR3 DNA reads as TGCAGTGTCCCTAGTCATTACAGTGGGGAAAAACTGTTTTTT. Residues: CSVPSHYSGEKLFF.

This clonotype was counted between two and nine times. The chain combines TRBV7-3 with TRBJ2-7; D is ambiguous. Germline-derived CDR1 and CDR2 are SGHTA and FQGTGA. This CDR3 has 15 residues. V lost 1 base, J lost 3 bases, and 13 bases lay in between. The CDR3 nucleotides read TGTGCCAGCAGCTTAAGTCTGGGGAAGGGCTACGAGCAGTACTTC. It yields the protein CASSLSLGKGYEQYF.

This clonotype turned up a few times. The CDR3 loop reads CSVGGGSAEAFF. The CDR3 nucleotides read TGCAGCGTGGGGGGCGGGTCAGCTGAAGCTTTCTTT. This sequence joins TRBV29-1 and TRBJ1-1; D might be TRBD1 (6 bases). CDR3 length: 12 amino acids. Trimming pared 6 bases from V and 6 bases from J, leaving 14 bases between. Germline-derived CDR1 and CDR2 are SQVTM and ANQGSEA.

This chain joins TRBV25-1 and TRBJ1-1; D call uncertain. Trimming took off 2 bases at V and 1 base at J, with 8 bases between the two ends. The CDR3 covers 14 residues. From germline, CDR1 is MGHDK and CDR2 SYGVNS. The DNA of the CDR3 is TGTGCCAGCAGTGAAAGTTGGGGGAACACTGAAGCTTTCTTT. Its translation is CASSESWGNTEAFF.

The V and J genes are TRBV11-1 and TRBJ1-1, with a possible D match to TRBD1 (5 bases). The CDR3 loop spans 12 amino acids. V was cut by 1 base and J by 8 bases, with 8 bases left in between. Germline CDR1 and CDR2: SGHAT and FQDESV (reference sequence). The DNA of the CDR3 is TGTGCCAGCAGCTTAGTGGCAGGGGAAGCTTTCTTT. Translated: CASSLVAGEAFF.

V usage is TRBV7-2 and J usage is TRBJ1-6, with 7 bases aligning to TRBD1. The CDR3 runs 14 residues. V shed 5 bases and J 6 bases; nucleotides not matched to a gene: 4. The germline gives CDR1 SGHTA, CDR2 FQGNSA. The CDR3: CASSPGQVNSPLHF. The DNA of the CDR3 is TGTGCCAGCAGCCCTGGACAGGTTAATTCACCCCTCCACTTT.

This clonotype was recorded a few times. This chain links TRBV7-3 with TRBJ2-7; possible D gene TRBD1, 6 bases. The V end lost 2 bases, the J end lost 6 bases, and 11 bases lay between the germline ends. Per germline, CDR1 SGHTA and CDR2 FQGTGA. The CDR3 has 13 amino acids. The CDR3 reads CASSLALGAEQYF. The CDR3 bases are TGTGCCAGCAGCTTAGCACTGGGGGCCGAGCAGTACTTC.

V gene TRBV6-2 or TRBV6-3 combines with J gene TRBJ2-5; the D is unclear. The CDR3 sequence is 11 residues long. The V gene lost 6 bases and the J gene lost 7 bases, with 9 bases spanning the gap. The germline V gene encodes CDR1 MNHEY and CDR2 SVGEGT. The CDR3 reads CASSPPGTQYF. The CDR3 nucleotides read TGTGCCAGCAGCCCCCCAGGGACCCAGTACTTC.